This paragraph covers one TCR beta chain sequence. The target antigen is unknown. This sample was taken from a study of identifying expanded T cells in peripheral blood. The protocol was immunoSEQ multiplex PCR, while the TCRdb copy is restricted to in-frame clones and leaves out a portion. Among about 100,000 clones, around 88% were seen once, and the ten largest hold 11% to 15%. CDR3 length equals 15 residues. Per the germline V gene, CDR1 is SNHLY and CDR2 is FYNNEI. V was clipped by 7 bases and J by 7 bases, with 19 bases between them. Regarding the study as a whole: Approximately 2-week clone count variance significantly increased as total template count grew.

Collection occurred without any documented infections or immune events in donors. The chain is built from TRBV2 and TRBJ1-4, with D unclear. The source is a person aged 18 to 75 in good health. Specimen: blood. This CDR3 reads CASTLSGGVREKLFF. As DNA, the CDR3 is TGTGCCAGCACCCTTAGTGGTGGGGTTCGTGAAAAACTGTTTTTT.